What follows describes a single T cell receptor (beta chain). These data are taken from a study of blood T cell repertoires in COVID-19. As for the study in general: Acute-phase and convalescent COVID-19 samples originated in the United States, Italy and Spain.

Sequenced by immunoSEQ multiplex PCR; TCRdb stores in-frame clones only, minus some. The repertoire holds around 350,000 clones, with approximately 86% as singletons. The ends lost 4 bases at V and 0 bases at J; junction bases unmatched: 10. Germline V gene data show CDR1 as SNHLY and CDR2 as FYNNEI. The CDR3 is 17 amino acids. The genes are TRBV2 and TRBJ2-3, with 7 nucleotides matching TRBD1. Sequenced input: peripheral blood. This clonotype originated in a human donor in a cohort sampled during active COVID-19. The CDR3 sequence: CASSVDVYRGSTDTQYF. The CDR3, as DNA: TGTGCCAGCAGTGTCGACGTTTACAGGGGAAGCACAGATACGCAGTATTTT.